Included here is one TCR beta chain sequence, with context. No antigen is known for it. The sample comes from a study of pediatric ulcerative colitis. Overall study results and limits: Two patients' blood samples yielded substantially fewer templates. Total lymphocyte DNA, not sorted subsets, was the template.

Measured with immunoSEQ multiplex PCR; TCRdb has only the in-frame clones, and not every one. The sample contains about 36,000 clones, over 80% of which appear only once. Material: blood. The TCR was taken from a girl aged 10-17 years with moderate ulcerative colitis.

Here the CDR3 reads CASSHFARNTGELFF. DNA of the CDR3: TGCGCCAGCAGCCATTTCGCCCGTAACACCGGGGAGCTGTTTTTT. The chain is built from TRBV4-1 and TRBJ2-2; D gene unclear. Germline assignment: CDR1 MGHRA and CDR2 YSYEKL. Trimming removed 3 bases from V and 2 bases from J, with 10 bases in between. The CDR3 sequence is 15 residues long.